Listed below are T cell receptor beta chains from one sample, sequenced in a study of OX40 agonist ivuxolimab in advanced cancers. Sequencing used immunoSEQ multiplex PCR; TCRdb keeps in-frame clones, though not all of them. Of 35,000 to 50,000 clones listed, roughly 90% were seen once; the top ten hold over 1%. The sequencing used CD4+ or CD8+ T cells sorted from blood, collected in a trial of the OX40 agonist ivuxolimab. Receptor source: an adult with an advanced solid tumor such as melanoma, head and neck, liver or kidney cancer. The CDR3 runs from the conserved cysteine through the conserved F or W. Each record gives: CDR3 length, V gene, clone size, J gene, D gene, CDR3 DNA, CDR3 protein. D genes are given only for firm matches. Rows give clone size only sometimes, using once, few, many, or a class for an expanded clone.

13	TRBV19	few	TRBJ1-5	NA	TGTGCCAGTAGTTGGGGCGCCGATCAGCCCCAGCATTTT	CASSWGADQPQHF
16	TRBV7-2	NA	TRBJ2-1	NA	TGTGCCAGCAGCTTAGTGAAGTTACGGGGGCCCAATGAGCAGTTCTTC	CASSLVKLRGPNEQFF
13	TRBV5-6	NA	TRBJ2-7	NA	TGTGCCAGCAGCTTGGAACGCCTGGACGAGCAGTACTTC	CASSLERLDEQYF
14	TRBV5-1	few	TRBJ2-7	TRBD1	TGCGCCAGCAGCTCCCGGACAGGACCCGACGAGCAGTACTTC	CASSSRTGPDEQYF
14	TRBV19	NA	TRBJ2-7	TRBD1	TGTGCCACTGCCCGGGACAGGGGATCCAACGAGCAGTACTTC	CATARDRGSNEQYF
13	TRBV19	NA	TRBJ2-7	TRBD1	TGTGCCAGTAGTGTCCAGGGGGCCTACGAGCAGTACTTC	CASSVQGAYEQYF
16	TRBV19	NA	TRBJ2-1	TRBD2	TGTGCCAGTACTGGTAGCGGGAGATACTTTTCCCATGAGCAGTTCTTC	CASTGSGRYFSHEQFF
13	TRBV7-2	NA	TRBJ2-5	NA	TGTGCCAGCAGAAAAGGGAACCAAGAGACCCAGTACTTC	CASRKGNQETQYF
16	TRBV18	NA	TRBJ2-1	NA	TGTGCCAGCTCAGCCGGACTCGCTGGGTTTGGCAATGAGCAGTTCTTC	CASSAGLAGFGNEQFF
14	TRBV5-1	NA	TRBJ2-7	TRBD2	TGCGCCAGCAGCTTGTGGCTAGCGGAGGGCGAGCAGTACTTC	CASSLWLAEGEQYF
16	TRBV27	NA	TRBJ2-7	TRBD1	TGTGCCAGCAGTTTATCGATTCCGGGACAGACCTACGAGCAGTACTTC	CASSLSIPGQTYEQYF
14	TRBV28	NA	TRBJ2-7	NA	TGTGCCAGCAGCCCAGCGGGCCCCCTGGACGAGCAGTACTTC	CASSPAGPLDEQYF
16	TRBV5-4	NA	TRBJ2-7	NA	TGTGCCAGCAGCCTCCTGAGGCAGTCAGGAGGCTACGAGCAGTACTTC	CASSLLRQSGGYEQYF
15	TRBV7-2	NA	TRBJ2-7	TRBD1	TGTGCCAGCAGCCCAAGGACAGGGGTAAGCTACGAGCAGTACTTC	CASSPRTGVSYEQYF
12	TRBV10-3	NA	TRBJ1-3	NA	TGTGCCATCAGGCCGGCCGGGAACACCATATATTTT	CAIRPAGNTIYF
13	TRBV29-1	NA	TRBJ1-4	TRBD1	TGCAGCGTTGGGGGACAGGGATTTGAAAAACTGTTTTTT	CSVGGQGFEKLFF
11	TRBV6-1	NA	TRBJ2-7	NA	TGTGCCAGCAGTGATCCGGGCGAGCAGTACTTC	CASSDPGEQYF
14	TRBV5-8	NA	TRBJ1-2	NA	TGTGCCAGCAGCTTGGTGCCAGACGTCTATGGCTACACCTTC	CASSLVPDVYGYTF
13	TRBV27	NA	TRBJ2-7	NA	TGTGCCAGCAGTTCTAGTTCCAGCTACGAGCAGTACTTC	CASSSSSSYEQYF
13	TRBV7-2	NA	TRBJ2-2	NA	TGTGCCAGCAGCTTATACGGTGCCGGGGAGCTGTTTTTT	CASSLYGAGELFF
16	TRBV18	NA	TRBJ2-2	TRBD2	TGTGCCAGCTCACCAGGACTAGCGGGAAACACCGGGGAGCTGTTTTTT	CASSPGLAGNTGELFF
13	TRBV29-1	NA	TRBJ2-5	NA	TGCAGCGTCTCAGGGCCAGACGGGGAGACCCAGTACTTC	CSVSGPDGETQYF
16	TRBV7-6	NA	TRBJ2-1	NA	TGTGCCAGCAGCCGATCCACTAGGGGCTCCTACAATGAGCAGTTCTTC	CASSRSTRGSYNEQFF
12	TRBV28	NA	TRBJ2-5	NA	TGTGCCAGCAGTCTTTCGGGAGAGACCCAGTACTTC	CASSLSGETQYF
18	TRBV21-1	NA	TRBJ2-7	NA	TGTGCCAGCAGCCTACGACCAGGGGGCCGGGTAGGGATCTACGAGCAGTACTTC	CASSLRPGGRVGIYEQYF
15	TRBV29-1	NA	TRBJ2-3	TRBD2	TGCAGCGTTGAGGGGACTAGCGGGAGAAGAGGGACGCAGTATTTT	CSVEGTSGRRGTQYF
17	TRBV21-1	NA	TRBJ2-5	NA	TGTGCCAGCAGCAAAGCTAAAACTAGCGGGAGGGGGGAGACCCAGTACTTC	CASSKAKTSGRGETQYF
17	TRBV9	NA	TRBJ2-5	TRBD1	TGTGCCAGCAGCGTAGGAAGGGGACAGACGAACGCGGAGACCCAGTACTTC	CASSVGRGQTNAETQYF
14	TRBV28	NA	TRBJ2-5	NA	TGTGCCAGCAGTTTAGGCGCGCCGAGAGAGACCCAGTACTTC	CASSLGAPRETQYF
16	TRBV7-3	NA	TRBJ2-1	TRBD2	TGTGCCAGCAGCTTAACTTTGACTAGCGGGTACAATGAGCAGTTCTTC	CASSLTLTSGYNEQFF
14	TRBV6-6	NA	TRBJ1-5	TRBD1	TGTGCCAGCAGTTATCAGGACAGGATTCAGCCCCAGCATTTT	CASSYQDRIQPQHF
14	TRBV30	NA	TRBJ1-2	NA	TGTGCCTGGAGTGTATCAGGGAGATCCTATGGCTACACCTTC	CAWSVSGRSYGYTF
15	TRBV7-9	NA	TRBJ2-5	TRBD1	TGTGCCAGCAGCTTAGTAGGGACAGGGGGAGAGACCCAGTACTTC	CASSLVGTGGETQYF
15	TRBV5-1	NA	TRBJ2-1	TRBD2	TGCGCCAGCAGCTTTGGACTAGCGGTCTACAATGAGCAGTTCTTC	CASSFGLAVYNEQFF